This T cell receptor (beta chain) was sequenced in a study of T-cell memory formation after mild COVID-19. Regarding the study as a whole: Contracting clones, day 15 to 85, had balanced CD4/CD8, and later expanders favored CD4+. Researchers report contracting CD4+ clones mostly in CM and EM, with CD8+ clones in EMRA. Pre-infection memory showed some responding clones, and this suggested that cross-reactive memory joined.

Researchers used 5'RACE with constant-segment primers to make TCR alpha and TCR beta cDNA libraries that carry sample barcodes and UMIs. TCRdb re-derived calls from the 5' RACE reads in MiXCR, one entry per CDR3 protein. Here the sample spans around 200,000 distinct CDR3 sequences, 27% being singletons. This clonotype was counted between two and nine times. The antigen is undetermined. Trimming removed 7 bases from V and 3 bases from J; junction bases left unmatched: 5. There are 14 residues in the CDR3. Germline CDR1 is ENHRY and CDR2 is SYGVKD. This sequence originates from an adult woman who had mild COVID-19 (a few samples of this study predate the infection). Cell type and time point are not known. Sequenced sample: PBMCs or a T cell subset sorted from them (not recorded which). This chain links TRBV10-3 with TRBJ1-2, with 10 nucleotides matching TRBD1. The CDR3 spells CAITSTGGYYGYTF. The CDR3 DNA reads as TGTGCCATCACCTCGACAGGGGGCTACTATGGCTACACCTTC.